This T cell receptor beta chain stems from a study of identical twins. Whole-study findings and limits: Zero-insertion results could be subject to partial confounding by invariant MAIT and iNKT cells.

The J segment lost 3 bases and the V segment lost 0 bases, leaving 6 bases of the junction unmatched. The CDR3 is 16 amino acids. Germline V CDR1 and CDR2: DFQATT, SNEGSKA (reference sequence). This clonotype was picked up a small number of times. What it recognizes is unknown. Carrying unique molecular identifiers, the cDNA also gained a universal primer site through template switching. Via MiXCR, TCRdb re-called the 5' RACE reads, giving one row per CDR3 protein. The data contain some 300,000 distinct CDR3 sequences, roughly an eighth of them singletons. These sequences were also reported in another study, on yellow fever vaccine responses in identical twins. That paper adds: Each twin's T cell response to the vaccine was reported to look partly convergent and partly personalized.

This sequence joins TRBV20-1 and TRBJ2-1; the match to TRBD1 covers 9 bases. This TCR was recovered from a woman between 18 and 29 years old in good health. Sample: CD8+ T cells sorted from blood. CDR3 in amino acids: CSARDRRDRDYNEQFF. CDR3 DNA: TGCAGTGCTAGAGATCGGCGGGACAGGGACTACAATGAGCAGTTCTTC.